What follows are 30 T cell receptor beta chains derived from one specimen sequenced in a study of blood T cell repertoires in COVID-19. Profiled with immunoSEQ multiplex PCR; TCRdb holds only in-frame clones, not every one. This table has over 350,000 clones, roughly 89% appearing once. The material sequenced was PBMCs or T cells enriched from blood (not recorded which). The receptors here all came from a woman aged 45-65 years who had recovered from COVID-19.

This chain links TRBV19 with TRBJ2-7; 9 bases are shared with TRBD1. The CDR3 length is 14 residues. The ends lost 5 bases at V and 4 bases at J; junction bases unmatched: 6. The germline V gene encodes CDR1 LNHDA and CDR2 SQIVND (reference sequence). CDR3 region: CASSASGQGYEQYF. In DNA, the CDR3 is TGTGCCAGTAGTGCATCGGGACAGGGTTACGAGCAGTACTTC.

The chain has TRBV6-2 or TRBV6-3 and TRBJ2-3; 9 positions match TRBD2. The length of the CDR3 is 15 residues. In germline, CDR1 is MNHEY, CDR2 SVGEGT. Trimming took 4 bases from V and 3 from J; bases not matched to a gene: 5. The CDR3 spells CASSFGSGGTDTQYF. In DNA, the CDR3 is TGTGCCAGCAGTTTCGGTAGCGGGGGAACAGATACGCAGTATTTT.

The chain has TRBV6-5 and TRBJ2-6; D is ambiguous. Between the trimmed V and J ends, which lost 6 bases and 0 bases, there was a span of 9 bases. CDR3 length: 15 residues. Germline values: CDR1 MNHEY, CDR2 SVGAGI. The CDR3 DNA reads as TGTGCCAGCAGCCCACAGAGCTCTGGGGCCAACGTCCTGACTTTC. This codes for CASSPQSSGANVLTF.

This sequence joins TRBV28 and TRBJ2-1; the match to TRBD1 covers 8 bases. Germline CDR1 is MDHEN and CDR2 is SYDVKM. The CDR3 covers 16 residues. V shed 5 bases, J shed 8 bases, and the junction held 14 bases outside the gene matches. CDR3 protein: CASSNRGQVIIDEQFF. The CDR3 nucleotides read TGTGCCAGCAGTAACAGGGGACAGGTCATAATCGATGAGCAGTTCTTC.

The rearrangement links TRBV6-5 to TRBJ1-2; D gene unclear. The CDR3 runs to 13 residues. Germline V gene lookup returns CDR1 MNHEY and CDR2 SVGAGI. Trimming took off 6 bases at V and 1 base at J, with 9 bases between the two ends. The CDR3 coding sequence is TGTGCCAGCAGCCAACAGATTAACTATGGCTACACCTTC. Amino acid sequence: CASSQQINYGYTF.

This chain links TRBV27 with TRBJ1-1, with 7 nucleotides matching TRBD1. The germline gives CDR1 MNHEY, CDR2 SMNVEV (reference sequence). The CDR3 runs 17 residues. After removal of 6 bases from V and 1 base from J, the junction contained 14 bases not matched to a gene. The CDR3 here is CASSPNRGWTQNTEAFF. The CDR3 bases are TGTGCCAGCAGCCCCAACAGGGGCTGGACACAGAACACTGAAGCTTTCTTT.

This chain links TRBV10-3 with TRBJ2-7, with 8 bases fitting TRBD1. This CDR3 has 12 residues. Germline-derived CDR1 and CDR2 are ENHRY and SYGVKD. V shed 10 bases, J shed 3 bases, and the junction held 5 bases outside the gene matches. CDR3 amino acids: CATSGQVYEQYF. As DNA, the CDR3 is TGTGCCACCTCGGGACAGGTCTACGAGCAGTACTTC.

The chain uses TRBV6-5 and TRBJ2-3; D might be TRBD1 (6 bases). Trimming cost V 5 bases and J 4 bases, with 13 bases left between them. Germline V gene data show CDR1 as MNHEY and CDR2 as SVGAGI. This CDR3 is built from 14 residues. CDR3 in DNA: TGTGCCAGCAGTCGTTCACAGGGAGCAGATACGCAGTATTTT. It encodes CASSRSQGADTQYF.

The table lists this clone with a few counts. The V and J genes are TRBV30 and TRBJ1-6; D ambiguous. This CDR3 is built from 12 residues. From germline, CDR1 is GTSNPN and CDR2 SVGIG (reference sequence). V lost 2 bases to trimming and J lost 8 bases, with 7 bases between them. The CDR3 here is CAWSSNYSPLHF. DNA of the CDR3: TGTGCCTGGAGTTCGAACTATTCACCCCTCCACTTT.

This chain links TRBV7-8 with TRBJ1-3; 8 positions agree with TRBD1. After removal of 5 bases from V and 4 bases from J, the junction contained 10 bases not matched to a gene. CDR1 is SGHVS, CDR2 FQNEAQ, per germline. This CDR3 has 16 amino acids. CDR3 protein: CASSLPGQGKGNTIYF. The CDR3 bases are TGTGCCAGCAGCCTCCCCGGACAGGGAAAAGGAAACACCATATATTTT. Filled out from reference TRBV7-8 and TRBJ1-3, the complete variable domain reads GAGVSQSPRYKVAKRGQDVALRCDPISGHVSLFWYQQALGQGPEFLTYFQNEAQLDKSGLPSDRFFAERPEGSVSTLKIQRTQQEDSAVYLCASSLPGQGKGNTIYFGEGSWLTVV.

This sequence joins TRBV18 and TRBJ1-1; the match to TRBD1 covers 7 bases. The CDR3 loop spans 14 amino acids. The ends lost 6 bases at V and 5 bases at J; junction bases unmatched: 9. In germline, CDR1 is KGHSH, CDR2 LQKENI. The CDR3 region has the DNA TGTGCCAGCTCGGCACCGACAGGGCGGACTGAAGCTTTCTTT. Its protein is CASSAPTGRTEAFF.

The chain combines TRBV2 with TRBJ1-3, with 7 bases matching TRBD1. Germline V CDR1 and CDR2: SNHLY, FYNNEI. With 8 bases clipped from V and 2 bases from J, the junction kept 12 bases outside the gene matches. The CDR3 is made up of 16 amino acids. As DNA, the CDR3 is TGTGCCAGCGGAAACTTGGGACAGATCGCTGGAAACACCATATATTTT. The encoded protein is CASGNLGQIAGNTIYF.

This clone was counted a single time. The rearrangement joins TRBV14 to TRBJ1-2; possible D gene TRBD1, 6 bases. CDR1 and CDR2 (germline): SGHDN, FVKESK. V was clipped by 1 base and J by 8 bases, with 23 bases between them. This CDR3 comprises 17 residues. In nucleotides, the CDR3 is TGTGCCAGCAGCCAAGCCTTACCCTATGACAGGTTTGGAGGCTACACCTTC. As protein: CASSQALPYDRFGGYTF.

This clone was seen just once. The gene calls are TRBV27 and TRBJ1-2; D call uncertain. Germline assignment: CDR1 MNHEY and CDR2 SMNVEV (reference sequence). This CDR3 is built from 15 residues. Trimming cost V 8 bases and J 1 base, with 17 bases left between them. Here the CDR3 reads CASASRSGSNYGYTF. CDR3 coding DNA: TGTGCCAGCGCATCAAGGTCCGGGAGTAACTATGGCTACACCTTC.

V gene TRBV5-1 combines with J gene TRBJ2-2, with D maybe TRBD1 (7 bases). Between the trimmed V and J ends, which lost 4 bases and 3 bases, there was a span of 13 bases. This CDR3 comprises 15 residues. Germline-derived CDR1 and CDR2 are SGHRS and YFSETQ. Here the CDR3 reads CASSGRTGDTGELFF. CDR3 bases: TGCGCCAGCAGCGGGAGGACAGGAGACACCGGGGAGCTGTTTTTT.

The gene calls are TRBV29-1 and TRBJ1-3; a possible D gene is TRBD1 (5 bases). V dropped 1 base and J dropped 4 bases, with 11 bases sitting between them. Per germline, CDR1 SQVTM and CDR2 ANQGSEA. This CDR3 contains 14 residues. The CDR3 here is CSVEVFGGGNTIYF. The CDR3 DNA follows: TGCAGCGTTGAAGTCTTCGGGGGAGGAAACACCATATATTTT.

This rearrangement joins TRBV28 to TRBJ1-4; 8 bases agree with TRBD1. The germline gives CDR1 MDHEN, CDR2 SYDVKM. Trimming cost V 4 bases and J 7 bases; bases outside gene matches: 8. This CDR3 spans 15 amino acids. The CDR3 DNA sequence: TGTGCCAGCAGTTATTTGGACAGGGATACTGAAAAACTGTTTTTT. This codes for CASSYLDRDTEKLFF.

This chain connects TRBV5-1 to TRBJ1-1; D possibly corresponds to TRBD1 (5 bases). CDR1 is SGHRS, CDR2 YFSETQ, per germline. This CDR3 is built from 16 residues. Trimming pared 4 bases from V and 6 bases from J, leaving 22 bases between. This CDR3 is CASSPGGLGEGAEAFF. The CDR3 DNA sequence: TGCGCCAGCAGCCCCGGGGGTCTAGGGGAAGGGGCTGAAGCTTTCTTT.

J is TRBJ1-4 and V is TRBV3-1 (or the pseudogene TRBV3-2); possible D gene TRBD1, 6 bases. The CDR3 length is 19 residues. Germline CDR1 LGHDT, CDR2 YNNKEL (reference sequence). V lost 5 bases and J 0 bases, leaving 22 bases between the germline ends. CDR3 DNA: TGTGCCAGCAGCGCAACCGGACAGCTTACTTTCTCAACTAATGAAAAACTGTTTTTT. This codes for CASSATGQLTFSTNEKLFF.

The CDR3 region is CASSLTGTANTEAFF. The CDR3 nucleotides read TGTGCCAGCAGCTTAACCGGGACAGCGAACACTGAAGCTTTCTTT. The V call is TRBV9, the J call TRBJ1-1; TRBD1 matches 7 bases. The CDR3 consists of 15 residues. CDR1 is SGDLS and CDR2 is YYNGEE in the germline V gene. Trimming took 4 bases from V and 1 from J; bases not matched to a gene: 7.

The chain carries TRBV5-4 and TRBJ1-6, with 8 bases lining up with TRBD1. The junction had 6 bases not matched to a gene; V was cut back by 1 base and J by 0 bases. The CDR3 has 18 residues. Germline assignment: CDR1 SGHNT and CDR2 YYREEE (reference sequence). The CDR3 loop is CASSLRTGGSSYNSPLHF. The CDR3 DNA is TGTGCCAGCAGCTTGAGAACAGGGGGTAGCTCCTATAATTCACCCCTCCACTTT. Full variable domain (missing parts from reference TRBV5-4 and TRBJ1-6): ETGVTQSPTHLIKTRGQQVTLRCSSQSGHNTVSWYQQALGQGPQFIFQYYREEENGRGNFPPRFSGLQFPNYSSELNVNALELDDSALYLCASSLRTGGSSYNSPLHFGNGTRLTVT.

V is TRBV7-9 and J is TRBJ1-1, with TRBD1 matching 7 bases. The V gene's germline CDR1 is SEHNR and CDR2 FQNEAQ (reference sequence). Trimming cost V 8 bases and J 1 base; bases outside gene matches: 7. The CDR3 contains 14 residues. CDR3 sequence reads: CASGRQGRNTEAFF. The CDR3 region has the DNA TGTGCCAGCGGCAGACAGGGCAGGAACACTGAAGCTTTCTTT.

The chain combines TRBV24-1 with TRBJ2-1; the D gene is possibly TRBD1 (6 bases). CDR3 size: 14 residues. Germline CDR1 is KGHDR and CDR2 is SFDVKD. Trimming pared 3 bases from V and 3 bases from J, leaving 8 bases between. In nucleotides, the CDR3 is TGTGCCACCAGTGATCAGGACAGCTACAATGAGCAGTTCTTC. Its protein product is CATSDQDSYNEQFF.

The chain is built from TRBV5-6 and TRBJ1-2; TRBD1 might be the D (5 bases). The CDR3 covers 13 residues. V lost 4 bases and J 5 bases, leaving 12 bases between the germline ends. The germline V gene encodes CDR1 SGHDT and CDR2 YYEEEE. The CDR3 nucleotides are TGTGCCAGCAGCCACTCCGGGGGGTATGGCTACACCTTC. Protein sequence: CASSHSGGYGYTF.

This chain joins TRBV4-1 and TRBJ2-5, with 12 bases that match TRBD2. Per germline, CDR1 MGHRA and CDR2 YSYEKL. J was trimmed by 5 bases and V by 6 bases; bases with no gene match: 19. CDR3 length equals 19 residues. In nucleotides, the CDR3 is TGCGCCAGCAGTCTTACTGGGGCTAGCGGGGGGGCCTCGGGTGAGACCCAGTACTTC. This gives the protein CASSLTGASGGASGETQYF.

For this clone: Other DNA sequences of this sample code for an identical CDR3. The genes are TRBV5-1 and TRBJ2-7, with TRBD1 identical over 8 bases. Germline values: CDR1 SGHRS, CDR2 YFSETQ. There are 14 residues in the CDR3. Trimming took 4 bases from V and 0 from J; bases not matched to a gene: 3. CDR3 residues: CASSRTGSSYEQYF. The CDR3 bases are TGCGCCAGCAGCCGGACAGGGAGCTCCTACGAGCAGTACTTC.

The rearrangement uses TRBV11-1 and TRBJ2-7; TRBD1 might be the D (5 bases). This CDR3 is built from 13 residues. Deletions cut 6 bases from V and 0 bases from J, with 9 bases between. CDR1 SGHAT and CDR2 FQDESV come from the germline V gene (reference sequence). CDR3 DNA sequence: TGTGCCAGCAGAGGGGATAGCTCCTACGAGCAGTACTTC. Translating it yields CASRGDSSYEQYF. Full variable domain (rest looked up from reference TRBV11-1 and TRBJ2-7): EAEVAQSPRYKITEKSQAVAFWCDPISGHATLYWYRQILGQGPELLVQFQDESVVDDSQLPKDRFSAERLKGVDSTLKIQPAELGDSAMYLCASRGDSSYEQYFGPGTRLTVT.

The CDR3 nucleotides are TGCGCCAGCAGCTTGGAAGGGTGGGCAGGGCCGCGTGGGGACTATGGCTACACCTTC. It encodes CASSLEGWAGPRGDYGYTF. The V gene is TRBV5-1, the J gene TRBJ1-2; a weak D match, TRBD1 (5 bases). V was trimmed by 0 bases and J by 3 bases, leaving 24 bases between them. Germline assignment: CDR1 SGHRS and CDR2 YFSETQ. The CDR3 is made up of 19 amino acids.

V usage is TRBV7-2 and J usage is TRBJ1-5, with D tentatively TRBD1 (6 bases). Germline CDR1 is SGHTA and CDR2 is FQGNSA. The CDR3 length is 14 residues. V shed 4 bases and J shed 1 base, with 8 bases lying between them. The CDR3 loop is CASSWQGSNQPQHF. The CDR3, as DNA: TGTGCCAGCAGCTGGCAGGGGAGCAATCAGCCCCAGCATTTT.

J is TRBJ2-1 and V is TRBV5-1; D may be TRBD2 (6 bases). From germline, CDR1 is SGHRS and CDR2 YFSETQ. With 1 base removed from V and 3 bases from J, the gap between germline ends came to 11 bases. The CDR3 is 15 amino acids. CDR3 nucleotide sequence: TGCGCCAGCAGCTTGTTGACTAGTTTCTACAATGAGCAGTTCTTC. Its protein is CASSLLTSFYNEQFF.